Following are 16 T cell receptor beta chains from one sample sequenced in a study of shared clonotypes between healthy human individuals. Assay used: immunoSEQ multiplex PCR; TCRdb lists only in-frame clones, some missing. The sample lists under 1,100,000 clones, about 80% occurring once. The specimen sequenced was memory CD4+ T cells from PBMCs. The subset: CD45RA-negative fraction. The receptors were gathered from a man between 18 and 35 years old in good health. Some clones in this sample may be carry-over from other donors' samples.

This chain connects TRBV10-3 to TRBJ1-2; D may be TRBD1 (6 bases). The CDR3 loop spans 16 amino acids. V shed 2 bases and J shed 3 bases, with 16 bases lying between them. CDR1 ENHRY and CDR2 SYGVKD come from the germline V gene. In DNA, the CDR3 is TGTGCCATCAGTGAGCCGGGACTGACAGGCCACTATGGCTACACCTTC. This encodes CAISEPGLTGHYGYTF.

DNA for the CDR3: TGTGCCAGCAGCCCCTGGACTAGCGGGAGTGGTGCCTACAATGAGCAGTTCTTC. Protein sequence: CASSPWTSGSGAYNEQFF. V usage is TRBV9 and J usage is TRBJ2-1; TRBD2 agrees at 13 bases. The CDR3 has 18 residues. V lost 4 bases, J lost 2 bases, and 9 bases stayed unmatched. The germline V gene has CDR1 SGDLS and CDR2 YYNGEE.

There are a few counts of this clone. This rearrangement joins TRBV27 to TRBJ2-2; the D is unclear. V lost 2 bases to trimming and J lost 5 bases, with 9 bases between them. The CDR3 extends over 14 amino acids. CDR1 and CDR2 from the germline V gene are MNHEY and SMNVEV (reference sequence). CDR3 amino acids: CASSLRPQTGELFF. The CDR3 coding sequence is TGTGCCAGCAGTTTACGCCCCCAGACCGGGGAGCTGTTTTTT.

This chain uses TRBV7-2 with TRBJ1-1; D might be TRBD1 (6 bases). Per the germline V gene, CDR1 is SGHTA and CDR2 is FQGNSA. CDR3 length equals 14 residues. Trimming removed 5 bases at V and 0 bases at J, with 10 bases between. The CDR3 nucleotides read TGTGCCAGCAGCCGACAGGCCATGAACACTGAAGCTTTCTTT. It is translated as CASSRQAMNTEAFF. Combining the CDR3 with reference TRBV7-2 and TRBJ1-1 gives the whole variable domain GAGVSQSPSNKVTEKGKDVELRCDPISGHTALYWYRQSLGQGLEFLIYFQGNSAPDKSGLPSDRFSAERTGGSVSTLTIQRTQQEDSAVYLCASSRQAMNTEAFFGQGTRLTVV.

This clone was detected only a few times. The sample holds other DNA sequences that translate to the same CDR3. V usage is TRBV28 and J usage is TRBJ1-5; TRBD1 matches at 7 bases. The length of the CDR3 is 15 residues. From germline, CDR1 is MDHEN and CDR2 SYDVKM. J lost 0 bases, V lost 5 bases, and 4 bases had no gene match. CDR3 in amino acids: CASSPTGNSNQPQHF. CDR3 in DNA: TGTGCCAGCAGTCCGACAGGGAATAGCAATCAGCCCCAGCATTTT.

V usage is TRBV25-1 and J usage is TRBJ1-2; no clear D. CDR3 length equals 16 residues. V was cut by 2 bases and J by 0 bases, with 13 bases left in between. The V gene's germline CDR1 is MGHDK and CDR2 SYGVNS. Written as DNA, the CDR3 is TGTGCCAGCAGTGAAGAAGACGGCCGCCCTAACTATGGCTACACCTTC. This gives the protein CASSEEDGRPNYGYTF.

As regards this clone: An end of the junction does not agree with germline; a read error may underlie this. The chain links TRBV6-5 to TRBJ2-3; no clear D. From germline, CDR1 is MNHEY and CDR2 SVGAGI. The CDR3 consists of 11 residues. DNA of the CDR3: TGTGCCAGCAGAAGCAGAGATACGCAGTATTTT. Translated, it gives CASRSRDTQYF.

The sample holds a few counts of this clone. The chain employs TRBV2 and TRBJ2-2; 7 bases align to TRBD1. The length of the CDR3 is 15 residues. Germline V gene data show CDR1 as SNHLY and CDR2 as FYNNEI. The V segment lost 5 bases and the J segment 5 bases; nucleotides outside the gene matches: 8. The CDR3 nucleotides read TGTGCCAGCAGTAGAGACAGGGTGAGGACCGGGGAGCTGTTTTTT. This codes for CASSRDRVRTGELFF.

The chain combines TRBV5-1 with TRBJ2-2; perhaps TRBD1 as D (5 bases). The CDR3 is made up of 14 amino acids. Trimming left V 3 bases short and J 7 bases short, with 13 bases between. Germline V gives CDR1 SGHRS, CDR2 YFSETQ. Here the CDR3 reads CASSSQGASGELFF. The CDR3 nucleotides read TGCGCCAGCAGCTCTCAGGGTGCCAGCGGGGAGCTGTTTTTT.

The chain recombines TRBV5-6 with TRBJ2-5; 8 nucleotides match TRBD1. Germline values: CDR1 SGHDT, CDR2 YYEEEE. V shed 2 bases and J 2 bases; nucleotides not matched to a gene: 5. The CDR3 runs 15 residues. The CDR3 nucleotides are TGTGCCAGCAGCTTAATGGACAGGGAACAAGAGACCCAGTACTTC. Its protein product is CASSLMDREQETQYF.

The chain uses TRBV11-3 and TRBJ2-5, with a tentative D call TRBD2 (5 bases). The J call could be wrong; TRBJ2-7 is a better fit for the DNA end. Germline V gene data show CDR1 as SGHNT and CDR2 as YENEEA. The CDR3 is 15 residues long. DNA for the CDR3: TGTGCCAGCAGTGAAGCCGGGGAGACCTCCTACGAGCAGTACTTC. Its translation: CASSEAGETSYEQYF.

This rearrangement joins TRBV28 to TRBJ2-5; no definite D call. Trimming pared 6 bases from V and 4 bases from J, leaving 12 bases between. This CDR3 region has 13 residues. The germline gives CDR1 MDHEN, CDR2 SYDVKM. The CDR3: CASSPQRSETQYF. The CDR3 DNA reads TGTGCCAGCAGCCCTCAACGGTCAGAGACCCAGTACTTC.

As for this clone: Additional DNA sequences in this sample encode the identical CDR3. V usage is TRBV19 and J usage is TRBJ2-3; D possibly corresponds to TRBD2 (5 bases). V lost 1 base to trimming and J lost 4 bases, with 9 bases between them. The CDR3 contains 14 residues. CDR1 and CDR2 (germline): LNHDA, SQIVND (reference sequence). The CDR3, as DNA: TGTGCCAGTAGTATAGGTCGGGGTTCAGATACGCAGTATTTT. This sequence encodes CASSIGRGSDTQYF.

The chain combines TRBV9 with TRBJ1-1; 11 bases align to TRBD1. The ends lost 4 bases at V and 4 bases at J; junction bases unmatched: 6. CDR3 size: 15 residues. The V gene's germline CDR1 is SGDLS and CDR2 YYNGEE. DNA for the CDR3: TGTGCCAGCAGCCCGGGCGGGACAGGGGGCACTGAAGCTTTCTTT. As protein: CASSPGGTGGTEAFF.

This clone has more than one count but fewer than ten. This chain connects TRBV7-9 to TRBJ1-2; no reliable D call. The V gene's germline CDR1 is SEHNR and CDR2 FQNEAQ (reference sequence). Trimming removed 6 bases at V and 9 bases at J, with 20 bases between. The CDR3 has 14 amino acids. CDR3 region: CASRNTGSQQSYTF. The CDR3 nucleotides read TGTGCCAGCAGAAATACGGGCTCCCAGCAAAGCTACACCTTC.

In this sample, this clone turned up once. The chain is built from TRBV27 and TRBJ2-7, with D possibly being TRBD1 or TRBD2 (5 bases each). Germline-derived CDR1 and CDR2 are MNHEY and SMNVEV (reference sequence). V gave up 6 bases and J gave up 4 bases, with 19 bases separating them. The CDR3 sequence is 15 residues long. CDR3 nucleotides: TGTGCCAGCAGCATGAGAGCCGGGACCAGATACGAGCAGTACTTC. It specifies CASSMRAGTRYEQYF.